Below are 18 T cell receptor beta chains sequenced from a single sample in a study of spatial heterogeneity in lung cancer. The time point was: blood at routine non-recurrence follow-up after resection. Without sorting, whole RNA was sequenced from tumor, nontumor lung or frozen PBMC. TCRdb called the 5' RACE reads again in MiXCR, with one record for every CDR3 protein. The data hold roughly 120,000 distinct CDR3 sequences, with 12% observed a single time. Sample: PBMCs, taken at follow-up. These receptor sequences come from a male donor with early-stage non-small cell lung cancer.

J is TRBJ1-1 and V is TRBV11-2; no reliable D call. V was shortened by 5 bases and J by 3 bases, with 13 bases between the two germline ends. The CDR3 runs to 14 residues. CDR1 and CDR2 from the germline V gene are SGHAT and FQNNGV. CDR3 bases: TGTGCCAGCAGCCCATCGAGGGTTGACACTGAAGCTTTCTTT. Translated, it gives CASSPSRVDTEAFF.

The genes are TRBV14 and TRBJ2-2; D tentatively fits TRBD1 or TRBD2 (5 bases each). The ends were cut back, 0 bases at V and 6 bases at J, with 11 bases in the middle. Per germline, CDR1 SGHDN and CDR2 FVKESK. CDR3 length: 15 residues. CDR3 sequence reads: CASSQEGVRAGELFF. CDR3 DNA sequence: TGTGCCAGCAGCCAAGAGGGGGTACGCGCCGGGGAGCTGTTTTTT.

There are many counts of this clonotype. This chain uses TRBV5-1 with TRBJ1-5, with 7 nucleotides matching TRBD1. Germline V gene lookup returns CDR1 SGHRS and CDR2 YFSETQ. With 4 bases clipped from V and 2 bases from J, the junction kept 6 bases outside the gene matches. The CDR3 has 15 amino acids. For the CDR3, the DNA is TGCGCCAGCAGCCTCGGGACAGTTGGCAATCAGCCCCAGCATTTT. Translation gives CASSLGTVGNQPQHF. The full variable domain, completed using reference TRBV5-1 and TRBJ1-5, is KAGVTQTPRYLIKTRGQQVTLSCSPISGHRSVSWYQQTPGQGLQFLFEYFSETQRNKGNFPGRFSGRQFSNSRSEMNVSTLELGDSALYLCASSLGTVGNQPQHFGDGTRLSIL.

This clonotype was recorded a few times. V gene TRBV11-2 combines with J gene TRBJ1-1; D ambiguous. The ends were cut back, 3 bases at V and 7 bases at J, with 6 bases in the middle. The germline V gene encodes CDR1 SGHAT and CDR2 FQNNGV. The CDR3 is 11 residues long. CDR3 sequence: CASSFTDEAFF. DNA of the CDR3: TGTGCCAGCAGCTTCACGGATGAAGCTTTCTTT.

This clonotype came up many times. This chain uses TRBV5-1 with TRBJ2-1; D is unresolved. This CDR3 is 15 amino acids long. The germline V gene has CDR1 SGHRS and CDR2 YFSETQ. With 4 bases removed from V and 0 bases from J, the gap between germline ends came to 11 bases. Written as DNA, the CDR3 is TGCGCCAGCAGCCCTTACATGGACTCCTACAATGAGCAGTTCTTC. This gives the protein CASSPYMDSYNEQFF.

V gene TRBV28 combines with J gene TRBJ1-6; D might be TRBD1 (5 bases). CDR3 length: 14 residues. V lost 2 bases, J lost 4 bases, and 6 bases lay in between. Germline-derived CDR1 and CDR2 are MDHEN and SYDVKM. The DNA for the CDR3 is TGTGCCAGCAGTTTAAGGGGTTATAATTCACCCCTCCACTTT. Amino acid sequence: CASSLRGYNSPLHF. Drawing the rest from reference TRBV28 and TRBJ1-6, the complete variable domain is DVKVTQSSRYLVKRTGEKVFLECVQDMDHENMFWYRQDPGLGLRLIYFSYDVKMKEKGDIPEGYSVSREKKERFSLILESASTNQTSMYLCASSLRGYNSPLHFGNGTRLTVT.

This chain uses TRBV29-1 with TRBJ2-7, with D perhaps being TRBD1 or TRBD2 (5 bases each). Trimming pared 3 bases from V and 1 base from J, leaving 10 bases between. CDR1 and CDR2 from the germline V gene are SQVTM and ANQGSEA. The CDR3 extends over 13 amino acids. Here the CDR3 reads CSVDEGPSYEQYF. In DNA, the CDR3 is TGCAGCGTTGATGAGGGGCCATCCTACGAGCAGTACTTC.

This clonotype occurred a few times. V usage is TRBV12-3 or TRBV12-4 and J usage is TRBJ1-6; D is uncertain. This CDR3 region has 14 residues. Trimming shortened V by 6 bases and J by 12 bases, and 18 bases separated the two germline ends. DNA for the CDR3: TGTGCCAGCAGCGGCCGGTCTACAGCCCTACCCCTCCACTTT. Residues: CASSGRSTALPLHF.

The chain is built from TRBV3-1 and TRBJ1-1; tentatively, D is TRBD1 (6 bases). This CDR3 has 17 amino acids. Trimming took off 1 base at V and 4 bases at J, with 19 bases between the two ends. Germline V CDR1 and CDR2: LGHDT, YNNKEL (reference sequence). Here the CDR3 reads CASSQVIGGRWSTEAFF. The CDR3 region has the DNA TGTGCCAGCAGCCAAGTTATCGGGGGCCGGTGGAGCACTGAAGCTTTCTTT.

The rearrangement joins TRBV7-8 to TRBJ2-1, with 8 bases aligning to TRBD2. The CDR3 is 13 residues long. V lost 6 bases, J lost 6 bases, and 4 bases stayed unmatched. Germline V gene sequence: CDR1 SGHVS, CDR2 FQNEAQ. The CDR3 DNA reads TGTGCCAGCAGAGAGCGGGGGAGCAATGAGCAGTTCTTC. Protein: CASRERGSNEQFF.

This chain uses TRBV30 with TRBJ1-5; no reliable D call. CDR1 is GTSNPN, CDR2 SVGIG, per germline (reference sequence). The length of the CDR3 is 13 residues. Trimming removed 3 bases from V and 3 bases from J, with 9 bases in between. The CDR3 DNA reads TGTGCCTGGAGCCCACGGCCCAATCAGCCCCAGCATTTT. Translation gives CAWSPRPNQPQHF.

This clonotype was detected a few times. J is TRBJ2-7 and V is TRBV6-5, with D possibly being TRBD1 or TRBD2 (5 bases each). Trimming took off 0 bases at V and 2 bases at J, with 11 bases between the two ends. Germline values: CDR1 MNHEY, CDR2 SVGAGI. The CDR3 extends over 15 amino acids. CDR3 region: CASSYSGTFPYEQYF. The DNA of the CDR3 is TGTGCCAGCAGTTACTCTGGGACGTTCCCCTACGAGCAGTACTTC.

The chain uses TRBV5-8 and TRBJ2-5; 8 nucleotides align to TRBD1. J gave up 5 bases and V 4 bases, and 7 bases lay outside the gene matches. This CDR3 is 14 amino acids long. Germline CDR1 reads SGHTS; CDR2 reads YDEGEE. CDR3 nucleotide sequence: TGTGCCAGCAGCCGGGGACAGGTATTGGAGACCCAGTACTTC. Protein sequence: CASSRGQVLETQYF.

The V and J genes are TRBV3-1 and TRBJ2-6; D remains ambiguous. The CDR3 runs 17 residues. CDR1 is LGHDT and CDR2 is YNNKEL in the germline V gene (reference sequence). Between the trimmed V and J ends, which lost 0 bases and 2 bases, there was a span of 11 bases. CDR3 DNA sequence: TGTGCCAGCAGCCAAGATCCGCCGGCGACTGGGGCCAACGTCCTGACTTTC. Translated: CASSQDPPATGANVLTF.

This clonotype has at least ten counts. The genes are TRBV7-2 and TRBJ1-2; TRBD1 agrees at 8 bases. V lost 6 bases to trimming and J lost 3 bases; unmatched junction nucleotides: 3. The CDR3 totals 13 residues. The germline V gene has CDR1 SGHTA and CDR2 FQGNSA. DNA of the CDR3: TGTGCCAGCAGACTGGGACAGGACTATGGCTACACCTTC. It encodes CASRLGQDYGYTF.

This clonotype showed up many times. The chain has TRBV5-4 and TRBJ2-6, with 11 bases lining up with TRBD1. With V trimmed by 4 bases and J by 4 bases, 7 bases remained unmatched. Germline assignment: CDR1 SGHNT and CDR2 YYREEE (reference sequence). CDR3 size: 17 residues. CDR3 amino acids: CASSGGQGAHGANVLTF. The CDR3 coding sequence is TGTGCCAGCAGCGGTGGACAGGGGGCGCACGGGGCCAACGTCCTGACTTTC.

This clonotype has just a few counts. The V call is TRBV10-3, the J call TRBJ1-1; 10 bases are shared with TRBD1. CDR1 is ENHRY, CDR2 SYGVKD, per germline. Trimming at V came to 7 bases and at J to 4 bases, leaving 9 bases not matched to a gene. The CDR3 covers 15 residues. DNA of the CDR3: TGTGCCATCACCGCCAAGGGACAGGGGTCCACTGAAGCTTTCTTT. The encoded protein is CAITAKGQGSTEAFF.

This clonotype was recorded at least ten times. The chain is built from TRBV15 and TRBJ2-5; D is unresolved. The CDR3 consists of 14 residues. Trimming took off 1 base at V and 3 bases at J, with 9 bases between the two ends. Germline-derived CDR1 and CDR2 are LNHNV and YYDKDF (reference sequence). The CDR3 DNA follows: TGTGCCACCAGCAGAGGAGGCCGTGAAGAGACCCAGTACTTC. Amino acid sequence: CATSRGGREETQYF.